The 2 T cell receptor beta chains listed next were all sequenced from one sample in a study of tumor-infiltrating lymphocytes in oesophageal squamous cell carcinoma. TCRdb called the PCR reads again in MiXCR, with one record for every CDR3 protein. In the table there are approximately 18,000 distinct CDR3 sequences, under 45% of which are singletons. Source material: esophageal tumor tissue. Every receptor here comes from a male donor with esophageal squamous cell carcinoma.

This clonotype was observed at least ten times. The rearrangement uses TRBV27 and TRBJ2-5; D not certain. TRBJ2-7 matches the DNA end more closely, so the J call is doubtful. Germline-derived CDR1 and CDR2 are MNHEY and SMNVEV (reference sequence). The CDR3 is 13 amino acids. The DNA for the CDR3 is TGTGCCACCTCATTGACACAAATGTACGAGCAGTACTTC. It codes for CATSLTQMYEQYF.

This clonotype has a count of ten or more. The V call is TRBV10-1, the J call TRBJ2-5; no reliable D call. Germline V lookup: CDR1 WNHNN, CDR2 SYGVQD (reference sequence). CDR3 length: 13 amino acids. Trimming took off 6 bases at V and 2 bases at J, with 10 bases between the two ends. As DNA, the CDR3 is TGCGCCAGCAGCCGGACCACACAAGAGACCCAGTACTTC. Protein product: CASSRTTQETQYF.